This section outlines one TCR beta chain sequence together with its context. What it binds is unknown. Germline V gene data show CDR1 as SGHTA and CDR2 as FQGTGA. The CDR3 length is 13 residues. This entry belongs to a study of T cells expressing NK-cell markers. The wider study: According to the study, TCR beta repertoires originated from sorted CD3+CD56+NKG2C+, CD3+CD56+NKG2C- and CD3+CD56-NKG2C+ T cells. The sequencing cohort of eight donors included seven HCMV-seropositive individuals and one seronegative individual. Study-wide points: Unclear, still, was the HCMV specificity of the expanded NKG2C+ T cell clones.

TCRdb reprocessed the 5' RACE reads and reports one entry per CDR3 protein, with no DNA. The ten most abundant clones cover roughly 8% of a sample with almost 450,000 distinct CDR3 sequences. The sequenced material came from blood T cells: a sorted CD56 or NKG2C T cell subset, CD4+ or CD8+ T cells, or bulk PBMC T cells (not recorded which). The source is a woman between 18 and 70 years old in good health. The chain has TRBV7-3 and TRBJ2-1; TCRdb proposes TRBD1, but this gene call is untestable without DNA. CDR3 in amino acids: CASSQWTGWEQFF. The variable domain in full, with the rest retrieved from reference TRBV7-3 and TRBJ2-1, is GAGVSQTPSNKVTEKGKYVELRCDPISGHTALYWYRQSLGQGPEFLIYFQGTGAADDSGLPNDRFFAVRPEGSVSTLKIQRTERGDSAVYLCASSQWTGWEQFFGPGTRLTVL.